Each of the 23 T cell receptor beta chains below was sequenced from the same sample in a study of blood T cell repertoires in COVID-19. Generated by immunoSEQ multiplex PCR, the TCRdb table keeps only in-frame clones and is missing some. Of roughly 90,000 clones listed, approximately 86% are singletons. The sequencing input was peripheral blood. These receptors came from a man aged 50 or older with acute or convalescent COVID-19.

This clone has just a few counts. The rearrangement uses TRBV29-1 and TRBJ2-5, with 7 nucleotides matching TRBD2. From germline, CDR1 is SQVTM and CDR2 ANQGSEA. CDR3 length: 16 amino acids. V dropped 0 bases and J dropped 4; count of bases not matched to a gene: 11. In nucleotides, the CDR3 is TGCAGCGTTGAAGAATTTGGGGCTAGCGGACGAGAGACCCAGTACTTC. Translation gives CSVEEFGASGRETQYF.

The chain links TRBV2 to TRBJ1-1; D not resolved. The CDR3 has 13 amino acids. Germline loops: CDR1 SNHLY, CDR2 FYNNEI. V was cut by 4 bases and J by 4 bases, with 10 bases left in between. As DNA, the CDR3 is TGTGCCAGCAGTGGACCACGGGGCACTGAAGCTTTCTTT. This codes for CASSGPRGTEAFF.

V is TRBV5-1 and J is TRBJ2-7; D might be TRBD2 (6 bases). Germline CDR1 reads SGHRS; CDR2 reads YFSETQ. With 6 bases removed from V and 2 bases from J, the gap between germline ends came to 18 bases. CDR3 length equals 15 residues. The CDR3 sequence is CASKKEGGVAYEQYF. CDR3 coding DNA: TGCGCCAGCAAGAAGGAGGGAGGCGTGGCCTACGAGCAGTACTTC. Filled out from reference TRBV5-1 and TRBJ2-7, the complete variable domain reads KAGVTQTPRYLIKTRGQQVTLSCSPISGHRSVSWYQQTPGQGLQFLFEYFSETQRNKGNFPGRFSGRQFSNSRSEMNVSTLELGDSALYLCASKKEGGVAYEQYFGPGTRLTVT.

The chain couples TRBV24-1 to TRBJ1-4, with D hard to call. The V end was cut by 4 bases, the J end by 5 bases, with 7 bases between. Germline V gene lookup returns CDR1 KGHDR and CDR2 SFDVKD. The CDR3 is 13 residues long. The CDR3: CATSENTNEKLFF. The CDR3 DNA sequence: TGTGCCACCAGTGAAAACACGAATGAAAAACTGTTTTTT.

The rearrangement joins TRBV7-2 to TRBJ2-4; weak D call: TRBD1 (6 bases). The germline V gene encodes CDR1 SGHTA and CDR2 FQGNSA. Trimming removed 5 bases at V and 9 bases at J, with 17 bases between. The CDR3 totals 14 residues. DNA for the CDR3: TGTGCCAGCAGCCAGCCGGAACAGGGTTTCATTCAGTACTTC. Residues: CASSQPEQGFIQYF.

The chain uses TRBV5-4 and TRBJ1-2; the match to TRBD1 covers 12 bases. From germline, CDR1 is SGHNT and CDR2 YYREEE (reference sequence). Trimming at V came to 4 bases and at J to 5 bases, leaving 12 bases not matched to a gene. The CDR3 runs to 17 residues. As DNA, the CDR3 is TGTGCCAGCAGCAGAACGGGACAGGGGGCCGGGTGGTATGGCTACACCTTC. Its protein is CASSRTGQGAGWYGYTF. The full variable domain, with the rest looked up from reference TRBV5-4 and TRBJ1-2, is ETGVTQSPTHLIKTRGQQVTLRCSSQSGHNTVSWYQQALGQGPQFIFQYYREEENGRGNFPPRFSGLQFPNYSSELNVNALELDDSALYLCASSRTGQGAGWYGYTFGSGTRLTVV.

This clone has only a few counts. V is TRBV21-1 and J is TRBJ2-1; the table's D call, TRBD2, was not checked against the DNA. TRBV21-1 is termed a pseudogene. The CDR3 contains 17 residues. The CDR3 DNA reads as TGTGCCAGCAGCAAGAGACTAGCGGGAGGGTCATACAATGAGCAGTTCTTC. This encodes CASSKRLAGGSYNEQFF.

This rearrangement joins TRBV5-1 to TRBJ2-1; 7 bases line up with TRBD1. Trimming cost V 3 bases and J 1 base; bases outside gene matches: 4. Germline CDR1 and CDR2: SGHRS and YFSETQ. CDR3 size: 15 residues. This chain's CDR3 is CASSYRGDSYNEQFF. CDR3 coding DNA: TGCGCCAGCAGCTACAGGGGCGATTCCTACAATGAGCAGTTCTTC.

DNA for the CDR3: TGTGCCAGCAGCTTAGTGGCGGATAGCAATCAGCCCCAGCATTTT. It is translated as CASSLVADSNQPQHF. The V call is TRBV7-2, the J call TRBJ1-5; D remains ambiguous. V was trimmed by 1 base and J by 0 bases, leaving 7 bases between them. The CDR3 runs to 15 residues. Germline CDR1 is SGHTA and CDR2 is FQGNSA.

In DNA form, the CDR3 reads TGTGCCAGCAGCTTAGTTTCAGCGGGGGGGCGGGACGAGCAGTACTTC. Amino acid sequence: CASSLVSAGGRDEQYF. This chain connects TRBV7-9 to TRBJ2-7; TRBD2 agrees at 10 bases. The germline V gene encodes CDR1 SEHNR and CDR2 FQNEAQ (reference sequence). The junction had 8 bases not matched to a gene; V was cut back by 1 base and J by 5 bases. The CDR3 consists of 16 residues.

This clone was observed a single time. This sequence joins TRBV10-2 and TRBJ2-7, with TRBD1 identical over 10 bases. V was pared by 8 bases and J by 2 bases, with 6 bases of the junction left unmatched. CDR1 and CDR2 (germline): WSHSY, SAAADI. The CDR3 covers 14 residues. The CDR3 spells CASRWGTGAYEQYF. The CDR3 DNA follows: TGCGCCAGCCGCTGGGGGACAGGGGCCTACGAGCAGTACTTC.

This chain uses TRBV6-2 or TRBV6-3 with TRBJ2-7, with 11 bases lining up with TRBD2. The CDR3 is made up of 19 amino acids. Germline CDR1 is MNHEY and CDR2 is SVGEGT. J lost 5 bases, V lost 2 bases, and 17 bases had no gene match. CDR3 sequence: CASSYLVAGGPTRVDEQYF. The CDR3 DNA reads TGTGCCAGCAGTTACCTCGTAGCGGGAGGGCCAACCAGGGTTGACGAGCAGTACTTC.

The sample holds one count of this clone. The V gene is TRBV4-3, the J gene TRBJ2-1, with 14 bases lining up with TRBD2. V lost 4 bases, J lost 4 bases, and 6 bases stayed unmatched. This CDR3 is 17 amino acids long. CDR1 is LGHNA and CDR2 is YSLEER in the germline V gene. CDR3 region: CASSPTSGGAGYNEQFF. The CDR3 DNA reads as TGCGCCAGCAGCCCGACTAGCGGGGGGGCGGGTTACAATGAGCAGTTCTTC.

The CDR3 nucleotides are TGTGCCAGTAGCCATCCGAGGGTCTCAAACACCGGGGAGCTGTTTTTT. Encoded protein: CASSHPRVSNTGELFF. The gene calls are TRBV19 and TRBJ2-2, with D possibly being TRBD2 (5 bases). CDR3 length: 16 residues. The germline CDR1 and CDR2 sequences are LNHDA and SQIVND (reference sequence). V lost 6 bases and J lost 2, with 16 bases in between.

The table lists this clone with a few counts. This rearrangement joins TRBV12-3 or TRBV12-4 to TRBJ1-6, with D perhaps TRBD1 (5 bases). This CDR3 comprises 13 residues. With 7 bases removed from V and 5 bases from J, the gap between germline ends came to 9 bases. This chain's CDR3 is CASMQGNNSPLHF. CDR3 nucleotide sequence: TGTGCCAGCATGCAGGGTAATAATTCACCCCTCCACTTT.

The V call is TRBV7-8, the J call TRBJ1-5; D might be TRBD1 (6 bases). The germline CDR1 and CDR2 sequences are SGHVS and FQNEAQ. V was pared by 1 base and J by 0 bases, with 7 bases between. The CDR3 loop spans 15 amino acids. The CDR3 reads CASSLEGGSNQPQHF. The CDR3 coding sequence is TGTGCCAGCAGCTTAGAAGGGGGTAGCAATCAGCCCCAGCATTTT.

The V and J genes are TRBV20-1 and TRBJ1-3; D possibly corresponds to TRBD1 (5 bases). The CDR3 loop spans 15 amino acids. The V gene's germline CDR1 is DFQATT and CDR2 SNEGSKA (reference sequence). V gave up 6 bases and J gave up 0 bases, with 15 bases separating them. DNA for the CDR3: TGCAGTGCCAGTCCAGACAGTAACTCTGGAAACACCATATATTTT. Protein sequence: CSASPDSNSGNTIYF.

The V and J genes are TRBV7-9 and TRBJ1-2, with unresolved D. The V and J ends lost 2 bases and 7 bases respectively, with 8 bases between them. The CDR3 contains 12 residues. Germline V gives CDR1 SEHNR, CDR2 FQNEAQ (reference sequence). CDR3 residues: CASSLTPFGYTF. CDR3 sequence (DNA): TGTGCCAGCAGCTTAACACCATTTGGCTACACCTTC.

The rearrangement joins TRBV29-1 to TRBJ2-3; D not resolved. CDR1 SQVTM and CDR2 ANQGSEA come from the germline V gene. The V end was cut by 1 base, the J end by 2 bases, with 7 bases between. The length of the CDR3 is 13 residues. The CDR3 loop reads CSVEGPSTDTQYF. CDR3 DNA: TGCAGCGTTGAAGGTCCATCCACAGATACGCAGTATTTT.

CDR3 protein: CASSWDRDGYTF. The DNA of the CDR3 is TGTGCCAGCAGCTGGGACAGGGACGGCTACACCTTC. This sequence joins TRBV6-6 and TRBJ1-2, with 9 nucleotides matching TRBD1. The trim removed 6 bases at V and 8 bases at J, leaving 4 bases unmatched. The germline gives CDR1 MNHNY, CDR2 SVGAGI (reference sequence). There are 12 residues in the CDR3.

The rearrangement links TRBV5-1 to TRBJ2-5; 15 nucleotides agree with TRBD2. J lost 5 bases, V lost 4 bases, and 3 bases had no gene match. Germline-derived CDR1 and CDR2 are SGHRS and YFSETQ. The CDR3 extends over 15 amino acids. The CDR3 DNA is TGCGCCAGCAGCCCCGGACTAGCGGGGGGGGAGACCCAGTACTTC. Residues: CASSPGLAGGETQYF.

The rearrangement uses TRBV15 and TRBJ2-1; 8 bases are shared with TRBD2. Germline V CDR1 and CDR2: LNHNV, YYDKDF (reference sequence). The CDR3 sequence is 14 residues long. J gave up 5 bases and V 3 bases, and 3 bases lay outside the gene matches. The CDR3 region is CATSRTSANNEQFF. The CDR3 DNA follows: TGTGCCACCAGCAGGACTAGCGCTAACAATGAGCAGTTCTTC.

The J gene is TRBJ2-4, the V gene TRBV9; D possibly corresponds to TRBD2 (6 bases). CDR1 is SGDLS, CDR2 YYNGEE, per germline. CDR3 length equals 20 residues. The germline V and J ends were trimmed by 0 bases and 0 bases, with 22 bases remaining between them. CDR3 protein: CASSVAGRDGGPPAKNIQYF. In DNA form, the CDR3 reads TGTGCCAGCAGCGTAGCTGGAAGGGACGGAGGGCCCCCAGCCAAAAACATTCAGTACTTC.